This T cell receptor (beta chain) was recorded in a study of T cell responses to AZD1222 COVID-19 vaccine. This table comes from immunoSEQ multiplex PCR, and its TCRdb copy is limited to in-frame clones, with some not included. The table records under 95,000 clones, about 90% of them present only once. This CDR3 is built from 15 residues. Trimming cost V 2 bases and J 4 bases, with 11 bases left between them. From germline, CDR1 is MNHEY and CDR2 SMNVEV (reference sequence). The rearrangement links TRBV27 to TRBJ2-2; no firm D call. This sequence was found in an adult in good health. The sample here was peripheral blood, taken on day 0 of AZD1222 vaccination. As DNA, the CDR3 is TGTGCCAGCAGTTTAAATGGACGGTCCACCGGGGAGCTGTTTTTT. It codes for CASSLNGRSTGELFF.